These 25 T cell receptor beta chains share one sample of origin, sequenced in a study of cytotoxic CD8 clonotypes in ibrutinib-treated CLL. Sequencing was performed with immunoSEQ multiplex PCR; in TCRdb, only in-frame clones are kept and a portion is missing. This repertoire shows some 310,000 clones, about 77% found once; its top ten account for about 6.7%. The sequencing here drew on PBMCs, taken before ibrutinib treatment. These receptors all come from a human donor with chronic lymphocytic leukemia.

The J gene is TRBJ2-6, the V gene TRBV11-3; no clear D. Trimming left V 1 base short and J 4 bases short, with 11 bases between. The CDR3 is 16 amino acids. Looked up from germline, CDR1 is SGHNT and CDR2 is YENEEA. In DNA form, the CDR3 reads TGTGCCAGCAGCTTAGGCTACAGTGCAGGGGCCAACGTCCTGACTTTC. Encoded protein: CASSLGYSAGANVLTF.

The chain has TRBV7-2 and TRBJ2-7; 8 nucleotides agree with TRBD1. Germline trimming cut 3 bases from V and 4 bases from J; bases unmatched to any gene: 5. CDR1 is SGHTA, CDR2 FQGNSA, per germline. The length of the CDR3 is 14 residues. The CDR3 DNA sequence: TGTGCCAGCAGCTTCGACAGGGGAAGTTACGAGCAGTACTTC. Its translation: CASSFDRGSYEQYF.

This chain uses TRBV19 with TRBJ2-5; the D gene is possibly TRBD1 (5 bases). Germline CDR1 LNHDA, CDR2 SQIVND (reference sequence). The CDR3 is 13 amino acids. Between the trimmed V and J ends, which lost 6 bases and 7 bases, there was a span of 15 bases. CDR3 DNA: TGTGCCAGTAGCCGAGATACCCAGGGGACCCAGTACTTC. As protein: CASSRDTQGTQYF.

Only a few counts were recorded for this clone. The chain uses TRBV15 and TRBJ1-4; D is possibly TRBD1 (5 bases). CDR3 length: 18 residues. The V end lost 4 bases, the J end lost 0 bases, and 18 bases lay between the germline ends. Germline-derived CDR1 and CDR2 are LNHNV and YYDKDF (reference sequence). The CDR3 region is CATSIGGMGGATNEKLFF. The CDR3 DNA reads as TGTGCCACCAGCATAGGAGGCATGGGGGGAGCAACTAATGAAAAACTGTTTTTT. Full variable domain (remainder filled in from reference TRBV15 and TRBJ1-4): DAMVIQNPRYQVTQFGKPVTLSCSQTLNHNVMYWYQQKSSQAPKLLFHYYDKDFNNEADTPDNFQSRRPNTSFCFLDIRSPGLGDTAMYLCATSIGGMGGATNEKLFFGSGTQLSVL.

This clone was counted once. This chain links TRBV10-3 with TRBJ2-1; 11 bases are a match to TRBD1. The germline gives CDR1 ENHRY, CDR2 SYGVKD. CDR3 length equals 18 residues. Unmatched junction bases numbered 8, after V lost 4 bases and J lost 0 bases. The CDR3 here is CAISGGTGGISSYNEQFF. CDR3 nucleotide sequence: TGTGCCATCAGTGGCGGGACAGGGGGTATAAGCTCCTACAATGAGCAGTTCTTC.

CDR3 sequence (DNA): TGTGCCAGCAGCTTAGTGGGATTCTCTGGGGCCAACGTCCTGACTTTC. Translation: CASSLVGFSGANVLTF. The J gene is TRBJ2-6, the V gene TRBV7-3; no firm D call. This CDR3 has 16 residues. The germline V gene encodes CDR1 SGHTA and CDR2 FQGTGA. Trimming cost V 2 bases and J 0 bases, with 8 bases left between them.

The chain uses TRBV27 and TRBJ2-2, with a possible D match to TRBD1 (6 bases). Germline V lookup: CDR1 MNHEY, CDR2 SMNVEV (reference sequence). The CDR3 has 15 amino acids. Trimming cost V 6 bases and J 6 bases, with 17 bases left between them. DNA of the CDR3: TGTGCCAGCAGACCGAGTGGGGGCGTTCCCGGGGAGCTGTTTTTT. Its translation: CASRPSGGVPGELFF.

V and J are TRBV27 and TRBJ2-7; 7 bases line up with TRBD2. Germline V lookup: CDR1 MNHEY, CDR2 SMNVEV (reference sequence). The CDR3 contains 14 residues. Germline trimming cut 6 bases from V and 5 bases from J; bases unmatched to any gene: 10. CDR3 coding DNA: TGTGCCAGCAGCATACTAGCGTTAACCGACGAGCAGTACTTC. It codes for CASSILALTDEQYF.

V gene TRBV19 combines with J gene TRBJ1-1; D is uncertain. This CDR3 contains 14 residues. With 6 bases removed from V and 2 bases from J, the gap between germline ends came to 13 bases. Germline V gene lookup returns CDR1 LNHDA and CDR2 SQIVND (reference sequence). CDR3 coding DNA: TGTGCCAGTAGATCCACAAGCGGAAACACTGAAGCTTTCTTT. Protein product: CASRSTSGNTEAFF. The variable domain in full, with the rest retrieved from reference TRBV19 and TRBJ1-1, is DGGITQSPKYLFRKEGQNVTLSCEQNLNHDAMYWYRQDPGQGLRLIYYSQIVNDFQKGDIAEGYSVSREKKESFPLTVTSAQKNPTAFYLCASRSTSGNTEAFFGQGTRLTVV.

This chain links TRBV7-2 with TRBJ1-4; 7 positions agree with TRBD1. V shed 1 base, J shed 6 bases, and the junction held 8 bases outside the gene matches. In germline, CDR1 is SGHTA, CDR2 FQGNSA. The CDR3 consists of 16 residues. CDR3: CASSLDQTGRDEKLFF. As DNA, the CDR3 is TGTGCCAGCAGCTTAGATCAGACAGGGAGGGATGAAAAACTGTTTTTT.

The V and J genes are TRBV11-3 and TRBJ2-1; tentatively, D is TRBD1 (6 bases). The germline V and J ends were trimmed by 1 base and 6 bases, with 13 bases remaining between them. From germline, CDR1 is SGHNT and CDR2 YENEEA. CDR3 size: 15 residues. For the CDR3, the DNA is TGTGCCAGCAGCTTAGGTGGCAGGGGTTCCAATGAGCAGTTCTTC. Translation gives CASSLGGRGSNEQFF.

The chain couples TRBV7-2 to TRBJ1-1, with D unclear. This CDR3 spans 14 amino acids. V was trimmed by 5 bases and J by 1 base, leaving 11 bases between them. Germline-derived CDR1 and CDR2 are SGHTA and FQGNSA. The CDR3 nucleotides read TGTGCCAGCAGCCCCGACGTAGAGAACACTGAAGCTTTCTTT. Protein sequence: CASSPDVENTEAFF.

The V call is TRBV4-3, the J call TRBJ2-1; 9 nucleotides align to TRBD1. The germline gives CDR1 LGHNA, CDR2 YSLEER. J was trimmed by 11 bases and V by 0 bases; bases with no gene match: 23. The CDR3 runs to 20 residues. The CDR3 sequence: CASSQDRDRVAGSLIPQQFF. The CDR3 DNA is TGCGCCAGCAGCCAAGATAGGGACAGGGTGGCCGGGAGTTTAATCCCCCAGCAGTTCTTC.

The chain is built from TRBV4-3 and TRBJ2-1; no clear D. Trimming cost V 0 bases and J 10 bases, with 13 bases left between them. The CDR3 loop spans 14 amino acids. Germline CDR1 is LGHNA and CDR2 is YSLEER. This CDR3 is CASSQEPGWGEQFF. The CDR3, as DNA: TGCGCCAGCAGCCAAGAACCAGGTTGGGGAGAGCAGTTCTTC.

The chain carries TRBV19 and TRBJ1-1; no clear D. Per the germline V gene, CDR1 is LNHDA and CDR2 is SQIVND (reference sequence). The V end lost 5 bases, the J end lost 1 base, and 14 bases lay between the germline ends. This CDR3 region has 15 residues. CDR3 in amino acids: CASSYLWGKNTEAFF. CDR3 in DNA: TGTGCCAGTAGTTACCTCTGGGGAAAGAACACTGAAGCTTTCTTT.

The chain employs TRBV27 and TRBJ1-2; 8 bases align to TRBD1. The CDR3 sequence is 18 residues long. Germline CDR1 reads MNHEY; CDR2 reads SMNVEV (reference sequence). V was clipped by 5 bases and J by 0 bases; unmatched bases: 14. CDR3 DNA sequence: TGTGCCAGCAGTCCATGGACAGGGTCGACGAGAACTAACTATGGCTACACCTTC. Translating gives CASSPWTGSTRTNYGYTF.

This sequence joins TRBV18 and TRBJ2-7; 10 nucleotides line up with TRBD1. The germline gives CDR1 KGHSH, CDR2 LQKENI. V lost 4 bases and J lost 4; bases outside the gene matches: 10. The CDR3 is made up of 16 amino acids. The CDR3: CASSLFPGQGLYEQYF. The CDR3 coding sequence is TGTGCCAGCTCACTGTTCCCGGGACAGGGGCTATACGAGCAGTACTTC.

The CDR3 nucleotides read TGTGCCAGCAGCTTACGACTAGCGGGCACAGATACGCAGTATTTT. Its translation is CASSLRLAGTDTQYF. The chain couples TRBV7-2 to TRBJ2-3, with 9 bases matching TRBD2. The CDR3 spans 15 residues. The ends lost 2 bases at V and 1 base at J; junction bases unmatched: 1. Per germline, CDR1 SGHTA and CDR2 FQGNSA.

This clone was seen a single time. The V call is TRBV7-8, the J call TRBJ1-1, with D perhaps TRBD1 (5 bases). This CDR3 contains 13 residues. Germline CDR1 SGHVS, CDR2 FQNEAQ. Trimming cost V 8 bases and J 5 bases, with 15 bases left between them. The DNA for the CDR3 is TGTGCCAGCCGGGTGGGGGTTCGGACTGAAGCTTTCTTT. Its translation: CASRVGVRTEAFF. Using reference TRBV7-8 and TRBJ1-1 for the parts outside the CDR3, the full variable domain is GAGVSQSPRYKVAKRGQDVALRCDPISGHVSLFWYQQALGQGPEFLTYFQNEAQLDKSGLPSDRFFAERPEGSVSTLKIQRTQQEDSAVYLCASRVGVRTEAFFGQGTRLTVV.

V is TRBV30 and J is TRBJ2-1, with D maybe TRBD1 (5 bases). Germline values: CDR1 GTSNPN, CDR2 SVGIG (reference sequence). V dropped 1 base and J dropped 7 bases, with 17 bases sitting between them. The CDR3 sequence is 15 residues long. CDR3 loop: CAWSALMLGRNEQFF. The CDR3 DNA reads TGTGCCTGGAGTGCCTTGATGTTGGGGCGGAATGAGCAGTTCTTC.

The chain uses TRBV7-2 and TRBJ1-5, with 8 positions matching TRBD1. CDR3 length equals 14 residues. Germline CDR1 and CDR2: SGHTA and FQGNSA. V shed 4 bases and J 5 bases; nucleotides not matched to a gene: 4. The CDR3, as DNA: TGTGCCAGCAGCTCAGGGGGCGCCCATCAGCCCCAGCATTTT. As protein: CASSSGGAHQPQHF. The whole variable domain, remainder taken from reference TRBV7-2 and TRBJ1-5, is GAGVSQSPSNKVTEKGKDVELRCDPISGHTALYWYRQSLGQGLEFLIYFQGNSAPDKSGLPSDRFSAERTGGSVSTLTIQRTQQEDSAVYLCASSSGGAHQPQHFGDGTRLSIL.

The chain has TRBV9 and TRBJ2-3; TRBD1 matches 10 bases. Germline lookup yields CDR1 SGDLS and CDR2 YYNGEE. The CDR3 runs to 15 residues. With V trimmed by 4 bases and J by 6 bases, 8 bases remained unmatched. Here the CDR3 DNA reads TGTGCCAGCAGCTCCCGGGACAGGGGATTGGATACGCAGTATTTT. Its translation: CASSSRDRGLDTQYF.

V is TRBV7-2 and J is TRBJ1-5, with D hard to call. The germline V gene encodes CDR1 SGHTA and CDR2 FQGNSA. CDR3 length: 16 amino acids. Trimming removed 1 base from V and 0 bases from J, with 10 bases in between. The CDR3 coding sequence is TGTGCCAGCAGCTTAGTAGGAAGTGATAGCAATCAGCCCCAGCATTTT. Translation: CASSLVGSDSNQPQHF. The full variable domain, with the rest looked up from reference TRBV7-2 and TRBJ1-5, is GAGVSQSPSNKVTEKGKDVELRCDPISGHTALYWYRQSLGQGLEFLIYFQGNSAPDKSGLPSDRFSAERTGGSVSTLTIQRTQQEDSAVYLCASSLVGSDSNQPQHFGDGTRLSIL.

This chain connects TRBV6-5 to TRBJ2-5; TRBD1 matches 7 bases. V lost 2 bases, J lost 0 bases, and 6 bases stayed unmatched. The germline V gene has CDR1 MNHEY and CDR2 SVGAGI. The CDR3 extends over 16 amino acids. The CDR3 nucleotides are TGTGCCAGCAGTTACGTAGACAGGGAGTACCAAGAGACCCAGTACTTC. Amino acid sequence: CASSYVDREYQETQYF.

V gene TRBV25-1 combines with J gene TRBJ2-7; D possibly corresponds to TRBD2 (5 bases). The CDR3 has 13 residues. The germline gives CDR1 MGHDK, CDR2 SYGVNS. V lost 6 bases and J 3 bases, leaving 12 bases between the germline ends. The CDR3 sequence: CASRLGEFYEQYF. As DNA, the CDR3 is TGTGCCAGCAGGCTGGGAGAGTTCTACGAGCAGTACTTC.